This TCR beta chain derives from a study of cytomegalovirus exposure and HLA in healthy donors. CDR1 GTSNPN and CDR2 SVGIG come from the germline V gene (reference sequence). V lost 4 bases to trimming and J lost 3 bases; unmatched junction nucleotides: 6. CDR3 length: 15 residues. Primers for the PCR totalled 60 Vbeta and 13 Jbeta. Libraries were prepared by immunoSEQ multiplex PCR; TCRdb keeps only in-frame clonotypes and omits some of them. The sample contains approximately 120,000 clones, roughly 82% of which appear only once. V usage is TRBV30 and J usage is TRBJ2-2, with 9 bases fitting TRBD1. The sequence was obtained from a woman in her thirties or forties in good health and CMV-seropositive. The sample comprised PBMCs. CDR3 DNA sequence: TGTGCCTGGAACAGGGGGCGTGTGGACACCGGGGAGCTGTTTTTT. It encodes CAWNRGRVDTGELFF. The full variable domain, rest sourced from reference TRBV30 and TRBJ2-2, is SQTIHQWPATLVQPVGSPLSLECTVEGTSNPNLYWYRQAAGRGLQLLFYSVGIGQISSEVPQNLSASRPQDRQFILSSKKLLLSDSGFYLCAWNRGRVDTGELFFGEGSRLTVL.